A selection of T cell receptor beta chains follows, all from one sample in a study of blood T cells in healthy people across ages. TCRdb re-called the 5' RACE reads with MiXCR, one entry per CDR3 protein. The table shows 550,000 to 600,000 distinct CDR3 sequences, with around half occurring only once. What was sequenced was blood. All receptors come from a man aged 80 or over in good health. Both conserved end residues are part of each CDR3. Each record gives: V gene, D gene, J gene, clone size, CDR3 DNA, CDR3 protein. A D gene is named only where the DNA matches it firmly. A clone size is listed for some rows: how often the clone was seen (once, few, many), or a class if it is expanded.

V: TRBV7-3; D: .; J: TRBJ2-1; size: .; DNA: TGTGCCAGCAGCCATGGGACCTTTGGCAATGAGCAGTTCTTC; CDR3: CASSHGTFGNEQFF
V: TRBV4-2; D: .; J: TRBJ1-4; size: .; DNA: TGTGCCAGCAGCCAGGCAGGGGCGGACGAAAAACTGTTTTTT; CDR3: CASSQAGADEKLFF
V: TRBV4-1; D: .; J: TRBJ2-3; size: .; DNA: TGCGCCAGCAGCCAAGATTTTACAGTAGGTGGAGATACGCAGTATTTT; CDR3: CASSQDFTVGGDTQYF
V: TRBV4-1; D: .; J: TRBJ2-1; size: .; DNA: TGCGCCAGCAGCCAAAGGGAAATGGAACCGGGCTGGGTTATAAACAATGAGCAGTTCTTC; CDR3: CASSQREMEPGWVINNEQFF
V: TRBV20-1; D: .; J: TRBJ2-7; size: few; DNA: TGCAGTGCTAGAGAAAGTCCCGGGGCGTCCTACGAGCAGTACTTC; CDR3: CSARESPGASYEQYF
V: TRBV7-2; D: .; J: TRBJ2-7; size: .; DNA: TGTGCCAGCAGCCCATTGATGATTCACGAGCAGTACTTC; CDR3: CASSPLMIHEQYF
V: TRBV4-3; D: TRBD1; J: TRBJ1-4; size: .; DNA: TGCGCCAGCAGCCCAGGCAGGAGACAGGGGGAACTGTTTTTT; CDR3: CASSPGRRQGELFF
V: TRBV27; D: .; J: TRBJ1-2; size: .; DNA: TGTGCCAGCAGTGCCAGAGTTAACTATGGCTACACCTTC; CDR3: CASSARVNYGYTF
V: TRBV21-1; D: .; J: TRBJ2-1; size: few; DNA: TGTGCCAGCAGCGGGCGCAGATGTTCGTTCTTC; CDR3: CASSGRRCSFF
V: TRBV2; D: .; J: TRBJ2-6; size: many; DNA: TGTGCCAGCACCGTAGGGGGCTCTGGGGCCAACGTCCTGACTTTC; CDR3: CASTVGGSGANVLTF
V: TRBV7-8; D: .; J: TRBJ2-1; size: .; DNA: TGTGCCAGCACCATAGGGGGGGGTCCCTACAATGAGCAGTTCTTC; CDR3: CASTIGGGPYNEQFF
V: TRBV4-1; D: TRBD1; J: TRBJ2-2; size: .; DNA: TGCGCCAGCAGCCAAGGACAGGGTATTACCGGGGAGCTGTTTTTT; CDR3: CASSQGQGITGELFF
V: TRBV23-1; D: .; J: TRBJ2-3; size: .; DNA: TGCGCCAGCAGTCAATCGGGACCGCCCAGTTCTACGCAGTATTTT; CDR3: CASSQSGPPSSTQYF
V: TRBV7-2; D: TRBD2; J: TRBJ2-5; size: few; DNA: TGTGCCGCCGCTAGCGGGAGGGCCAAGTACTTC; CDR3: CAAASGRAKYF
V: TRBV14; D: .; J: TRBJ1-4; size: few; DNA: TGTGCCAGCAGCTCCAGGCTGACTGGGATTGAAAAACTGTTTTTT; CDR3: CASSSRLTGIEKLFF
V: TRBV7-2; D: TRBD1; J: TRBJ2-2; size: .; DNA: TGTGCCAGCAGCATACAGGGGGCGGGAAACACCGGGGAGCTGTTTTTT; CDR3: CASSIQGAGNTGELFF
V: TRBV13; D: TRBD1; J: TRBJ1-6; size: .; DNA: TGTGCCAGCAGCACTCGGGACAGGGGGTCACCCCTCCACTTT; CDR3: CASSTRDRGSPLHF
V: TRBV7-2; D: TRBD2; J: TRBJ2-3; size: .; DNA: TGTGCCGGCAGCTTAGGAGTCGGGAGGGGCACAGATACGCAGTATTTT; CDR3: CAGSLGVGRGTDTQYF
V: TRBV29-1; D: .; J: TRBJ2-7; size: once; DNA: TGCAGCGTTGAGCCCCCGTCGGGGCAGATGGGTGAGCAGTACTTC; CDR3: CSVEPPSGQMGEQYF
V: TRBV7-2; D: TRBD1; J: TRBJ2-1; size: few; DNA: TGTGCCAGCAGCCTACTTACCGGGACAGGGGCCAATGAGCAGTTCTTC; CDR3: CASSLLTGTGANEQFF
V: TRBV15; D: .; J: TRBJ2-3; size: .; DNA: TGTGCCACCAGCAGAGATATGCAGCAGCCTAGCACAGCTACGCAGTATTTT; CDR3: CATSRDMQQPSTATQYF
V: TRBV7-2; D: TRBD1; J: TRBJ2-3; size: few; DNA: TGTGCCAGCAGCAGCGGACAGGGGAGTCGCACAGATACGCAGTATTTT; CDR3: CASSSGQGSRTDTQYF
V: TRBV3-1; D: .; J: TRBJ2-7; size: .; DNA: TGTGCCAGCAGCCAAGGGGCTAGCCGCGGCGAGCAGTACTTC; CDR3: CASSQGASRGEQYF
V: TRBV10-3; D: TRBD2; J: TRBJ2-5; size: .; DNA: TGTGCCATTCGGACTAGCGTTGGTGAGACCCAGTACTTC; CDR3: CAIRTSVGETQYF
V: TRBV2; D: .; J: TRBJ1-2; size: few; DNA: TGTGCCAGCAAAGGAAGGGAAAAAAGTTCGGGCGGCTACACCTTC; CDR3: CASKGREKSSGGYTF
V: TRBV9; D: TRBD2; J: TRBJ2-2; size: .; DNA: TGTGCCAGCAGCTCCGAGCCAGCGGGGGCCACCGGGGAGCTGTTTTTT; CDR3: CASSSEPAGATGELFF
V: TRBV6-2/TRBV6-3; D: .; J: TRBJ1-2; size: few; DNA: TGTGCCAGCAGTTCCTCCTATCCACAGGGAAGAGATGGCTACACCTTC; CDR3: CASSSSYPQGRDGYTF
V: TRBV7-2; D: .; J: TRBJ2-3; size: few; DNA: TGTGCCAGCAGCTTAGGCGGGGTTTCAGATACGCAGTATTTT; CDR3: CASSLGGVSDTQYF
V: TRBV7-3; D: .; J: TRBJ1-1; size: .; DNA: TGTGCCAGCAGCCCCGAGGGGGGAATCACTGAAGCTTTCTTT; CDR3: CASSPEGGITEAFF
V: TRBV7-2; D: .; J: TRBJ1-6; size: .; DNA: TGTGCCAGCACCGAAAATTCACCCCTCCACTTT; CDR3: CASTENSPLHF
V: TRBV12-3/TRBV12-4; D: .; J: TRBJ2-7; size: few; DNA: TGTGCCAGCAGTTCGCGGACAGTACTGCAGGAGCAGTACTTC; CDR3: CASSSRTVLQEQYF
V: TRBV20-1; D: TRBD1; J: TRBJ1-1; size: few; DNA: TGCAGTGCTAGAGATCAAAGGGGGACAGTGAACACTGAAGCTTTCTTT; CDR3: CSARDQRGTVNTEAFF
V: TRBV19; D: .; J: TRBJ1-1; size: few; DNA: TGTGCCAGTAAGGGGAGCACTGAAGCTTTCTTT; CDR3: CASKGSTEAFF
V: TRBV20-1; D: .; J: TRBJ2-7; size: .; DNA: TGCAGTGCCCGCGCTCCAGGGACCTCCTACGAGCAGTACTTC; CDR3: CSARAPGTSYEQYF
V: TRBV20-1; D: TRBD2; J: TRBJ2-3; size: .; DNA: TGCAGTGCTAGTGAAGCGGCTCGGGGAGGGGATACGCAGTATTTT; CDR3: CSASEAARGGDTQYF
V: TRBV2; D: .; J: TRBJ1-1; size: .; DNA: TGTGCCAGCAGTGAGACCGAAGGGTATGCTTTCTTT; CDR3: CASSETEGYAFF
V: TRBV6-6; D: .; J: TRBJ1-6; size: many; DNA: TGTGCCAGCAGTGCCCCTGGGGCGGATTCACCCCTCCACTTT; CDR3: CASSAPGADSPLHF
V: TRBV7-9; D: TRBD1; J: TRBJ2-7; size: few; DNA: TGTGCCAGCAGCTTATCAGTTGGGACAGCTACCTACGAGCAGTACTTC; CDR3: CASSLSVGTATYEQYF
V: TRBV11-1; D: .; J: TRBJ2-5; size: .; DNA: TGTGCCAGCAGCCCTGATCGGGGTTCGGAGACCCAGTACTTC; CDR3: CASSPDRGSETQYF
V: TRBV20-1; D: .; J: TRBJ2-7; size: .; DNA: TGCAGTGCTAGTGGTGGTAGCAGCTCTTACAATGAGCAGTACTTC; CDR3: CSASGGSSSYNEQYF
V: TRBV9; D: .; J: TRBJ2-5; size: .; DNA: TGTGCCAGCAGCGATGGACAGATCCAAGAGACCCAGTACTTC; CDR3: CASSDGQIQETQYF
V: TRBV7-2; D: .; J: TRBJ2-1; size: few; DNA: TGTGCCAGCAGCTTTGCCGGGGGTGGGAGCTACAATGAGCAGTTCTTC; CDR3: CASSFAGGGSYNEQFF
V: TRBV10-1; D: .; J: TRBJ2-3; size: .; DNA: TGCGCCAGCAGTGAGTCGAGGGGGGTAGGGGATACGCAGTATTTT; CDR3: CASSESRGVGDTQYF
V: TRBV18; D: TRBD2; J: TRBJ2-3; size: .; DNA: TGTGCCAGCTCACCACCGAAGGCTAGCGGGAGTCGAGGGGCAGATACGCAGTATTTT; CDR3: CASSPPKASGSRGADTQYF